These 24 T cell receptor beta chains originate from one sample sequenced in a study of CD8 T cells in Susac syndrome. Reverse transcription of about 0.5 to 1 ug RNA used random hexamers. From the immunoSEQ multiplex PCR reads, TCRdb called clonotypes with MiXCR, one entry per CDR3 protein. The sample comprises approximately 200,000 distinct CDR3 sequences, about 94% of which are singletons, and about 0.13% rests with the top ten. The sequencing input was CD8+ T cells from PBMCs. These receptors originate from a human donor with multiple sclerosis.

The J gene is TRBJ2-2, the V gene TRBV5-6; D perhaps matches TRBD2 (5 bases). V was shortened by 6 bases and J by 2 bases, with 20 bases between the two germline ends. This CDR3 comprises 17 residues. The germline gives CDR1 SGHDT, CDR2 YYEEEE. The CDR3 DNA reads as TGTGCCAGCACCCGGTGGGAGTTGAGCATAAACACCGGGGAGCTGTTTTTT. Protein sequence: CASTRWELSINTGELFF.

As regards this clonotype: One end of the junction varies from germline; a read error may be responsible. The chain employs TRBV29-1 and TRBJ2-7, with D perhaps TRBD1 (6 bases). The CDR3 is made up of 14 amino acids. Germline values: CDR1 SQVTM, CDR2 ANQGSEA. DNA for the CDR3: TGCAGCGTGGAAGGGACACTCGGCTCCTACGAGCAGTACTTC. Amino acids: CSVEGTLGSYEQYF.

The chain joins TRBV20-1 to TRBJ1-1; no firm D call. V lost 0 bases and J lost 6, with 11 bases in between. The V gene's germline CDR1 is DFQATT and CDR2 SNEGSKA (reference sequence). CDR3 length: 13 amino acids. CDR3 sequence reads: CSARDRRAPEAFF. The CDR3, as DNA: TGCAGTGCTAGAGATCGTCGGGCCCCTGAAGCTTTCTTT.

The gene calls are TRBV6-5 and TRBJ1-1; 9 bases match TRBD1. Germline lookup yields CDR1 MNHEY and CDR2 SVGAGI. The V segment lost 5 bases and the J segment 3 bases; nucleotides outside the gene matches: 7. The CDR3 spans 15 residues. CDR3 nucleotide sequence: TGTGCCAGCAGTCCCATCGGACAGGGGTACACTGAAGCTTTCTTT. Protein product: CASSPIGQGYTEAFF.

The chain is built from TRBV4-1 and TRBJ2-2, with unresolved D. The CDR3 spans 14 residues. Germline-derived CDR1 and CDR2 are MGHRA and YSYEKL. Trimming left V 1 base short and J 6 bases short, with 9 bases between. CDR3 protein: CASSQGVFAGELFF. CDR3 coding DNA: TGCGCCAGCAGCCAAGGGGTGTTTGCCGGGGAGCTGTTTTTT.

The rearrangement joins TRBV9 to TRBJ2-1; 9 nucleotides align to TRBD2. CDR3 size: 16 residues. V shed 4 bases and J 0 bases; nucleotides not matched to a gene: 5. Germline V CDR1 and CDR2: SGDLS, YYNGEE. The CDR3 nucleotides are TGTGCCAGCAGCCATAGCGGGAGAAACTCCTACAATGAGCAGTTCTTC. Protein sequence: CASSHSGRNSYNEQFF.

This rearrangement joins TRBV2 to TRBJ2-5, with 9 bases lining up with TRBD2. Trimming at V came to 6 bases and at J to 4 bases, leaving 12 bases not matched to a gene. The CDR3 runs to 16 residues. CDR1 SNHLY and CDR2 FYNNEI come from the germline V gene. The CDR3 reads CASRIAGEAKGETQYF. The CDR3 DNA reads TGTGCCAGCAGGATAGCGGGAGAAGCGAAAGGAGAGACCCAGTACTTC.

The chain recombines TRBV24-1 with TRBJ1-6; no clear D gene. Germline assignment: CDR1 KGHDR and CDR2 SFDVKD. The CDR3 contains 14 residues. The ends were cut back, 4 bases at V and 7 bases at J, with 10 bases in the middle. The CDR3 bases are TGTGCCACCAGTGAAGCGGGGTTCAATTCACCCCTCCACTTT. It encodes CATSEAGFNSPLHF.

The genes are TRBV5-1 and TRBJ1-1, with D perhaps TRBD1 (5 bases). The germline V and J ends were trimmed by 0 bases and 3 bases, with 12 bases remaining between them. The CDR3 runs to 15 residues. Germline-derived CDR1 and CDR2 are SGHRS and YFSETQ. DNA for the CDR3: TGCGCCAGCAGCTTGGTGGGGGGACCGTACACTGAAGCTTTCTTT. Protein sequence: CASSLVGGPYTEAFF.

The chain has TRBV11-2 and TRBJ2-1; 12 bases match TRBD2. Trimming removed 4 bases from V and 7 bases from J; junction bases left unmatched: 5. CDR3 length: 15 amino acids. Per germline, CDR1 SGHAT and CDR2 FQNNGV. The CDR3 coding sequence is TGTGCCAGCAGCTCTAGCGGGAGGGCCTCAAATGAGCAGTTCTTC. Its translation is CASSSSGRASNEQFF.

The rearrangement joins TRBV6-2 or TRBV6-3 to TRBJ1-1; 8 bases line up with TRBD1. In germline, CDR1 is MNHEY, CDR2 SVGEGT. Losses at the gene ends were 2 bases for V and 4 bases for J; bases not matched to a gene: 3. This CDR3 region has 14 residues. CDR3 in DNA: TGTGCCAGCAGTTACGCCGACAGGGGCACTGAAGCTTTCTTT. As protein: CASSYADRGTEAFF.

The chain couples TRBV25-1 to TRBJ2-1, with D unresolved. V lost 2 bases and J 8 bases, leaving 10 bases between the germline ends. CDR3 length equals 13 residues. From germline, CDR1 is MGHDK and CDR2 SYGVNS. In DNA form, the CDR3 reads TGTGCCAGCAGTGAAATAGGATACGATGAGCAGTTCTTC. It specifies CASSEIGYDEQFF.

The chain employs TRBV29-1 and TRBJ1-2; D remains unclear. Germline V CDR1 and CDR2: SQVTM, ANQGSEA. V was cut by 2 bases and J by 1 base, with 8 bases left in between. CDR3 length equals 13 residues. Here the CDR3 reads CSVEQIINYGYTF. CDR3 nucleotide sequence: TGCAGCGTTGAACAGATTATTAACTATGGCTACACCTTC.

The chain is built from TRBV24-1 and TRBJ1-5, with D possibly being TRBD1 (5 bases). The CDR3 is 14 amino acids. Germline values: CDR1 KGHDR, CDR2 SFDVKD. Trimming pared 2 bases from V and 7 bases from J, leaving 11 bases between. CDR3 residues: CATSDSEGYQPQHF. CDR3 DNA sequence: TGTGCCACCAGTGATTCCGAGGGGTACCAGCCCCAGCATTTT.

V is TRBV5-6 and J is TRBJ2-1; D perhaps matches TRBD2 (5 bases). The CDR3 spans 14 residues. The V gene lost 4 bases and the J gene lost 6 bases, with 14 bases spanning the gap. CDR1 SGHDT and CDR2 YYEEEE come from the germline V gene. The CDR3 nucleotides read TGTGCCAGCAGCCAGGCTGGGCTAGCCAATGAGCAGTTCTTC. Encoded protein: CASSQAGLANEQFF.

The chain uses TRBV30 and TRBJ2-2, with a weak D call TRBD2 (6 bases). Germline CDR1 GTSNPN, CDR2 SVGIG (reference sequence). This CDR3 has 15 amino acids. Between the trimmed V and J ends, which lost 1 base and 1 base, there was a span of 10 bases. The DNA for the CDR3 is TGTGCCTGGAGTGCTCGGGACTGGAACACCGGGGAGCTGTTTTTT. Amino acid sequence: CAWSARDWNTGELFF.

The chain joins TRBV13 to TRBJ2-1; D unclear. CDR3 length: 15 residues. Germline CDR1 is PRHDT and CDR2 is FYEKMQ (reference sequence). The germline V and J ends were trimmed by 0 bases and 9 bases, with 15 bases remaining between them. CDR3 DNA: TGTGCCAGCAGCTTAGGCAGTCCGCTCAGTGGTGAGCAGTTCTTC. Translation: CASSLGSPLSGEQFF.

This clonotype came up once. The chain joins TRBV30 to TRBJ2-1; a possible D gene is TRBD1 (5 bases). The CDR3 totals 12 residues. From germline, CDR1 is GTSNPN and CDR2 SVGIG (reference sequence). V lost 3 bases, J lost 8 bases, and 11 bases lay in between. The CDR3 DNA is TGTGCCTGGAGCTACAGGCGCGATGAGCAGTTCTTC. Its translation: CAWSYRRDEQFF.

CDR3 nucleotides: TGTGCCAGCAGTTATTGGGGCCCCGGGGAGCTGTTTTTT. Protein sequence: CASSYWGPGELFF. This sequence joins TRBV6-5 and TRBJ2-2; maybe TRBD1 (5 bases). CDR3 length: 13 residues. The germline V and J ends were trimmed by 3 bases and 6 bases, with 8 bases remaining between them. From germline, CDR1 is MNHEY and CDR2 SVGAGI.

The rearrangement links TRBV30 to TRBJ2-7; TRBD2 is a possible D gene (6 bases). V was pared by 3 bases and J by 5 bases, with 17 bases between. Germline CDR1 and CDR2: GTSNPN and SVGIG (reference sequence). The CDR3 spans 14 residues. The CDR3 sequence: CAWSSTSREDEQYF. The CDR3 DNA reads TGTGCCTGGAGCTCCACTAGCCGCGAGGACGAGCAGTACTTC. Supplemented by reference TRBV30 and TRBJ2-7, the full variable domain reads SQTIHQWPATLVQPVGSPLSLECTVEGTSNPNLYWYRQAAGRGLQLLFYSVGIGQISSEVPQNLSASRPQDRQFILSSKKLLLSDSGFYLCAWSSTSREDEQYFGPGTRLTVT.

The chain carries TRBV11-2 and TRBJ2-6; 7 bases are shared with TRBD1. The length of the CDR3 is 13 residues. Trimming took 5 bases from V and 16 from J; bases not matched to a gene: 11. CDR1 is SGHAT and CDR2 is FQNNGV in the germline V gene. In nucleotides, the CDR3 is TGTGCCAGCAGCATCAACAGGGGCGCCCCGCTGACTTTC. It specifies CASSINRGAPLTF.

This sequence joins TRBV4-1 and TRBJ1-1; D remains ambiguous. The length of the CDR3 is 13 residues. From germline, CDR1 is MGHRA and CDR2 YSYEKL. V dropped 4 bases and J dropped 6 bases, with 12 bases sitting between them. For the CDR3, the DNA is TGCGCCAGCAGCCCGCGAGAGTGGGCTGAAGCTTTCTTT. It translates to CASSPREWAEAFF.

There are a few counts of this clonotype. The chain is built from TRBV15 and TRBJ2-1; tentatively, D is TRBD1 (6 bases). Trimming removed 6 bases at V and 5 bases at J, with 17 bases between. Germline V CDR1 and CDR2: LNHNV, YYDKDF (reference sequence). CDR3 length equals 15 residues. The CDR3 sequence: CATSPTGSVDNEQFF. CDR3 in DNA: TGTGCCACCAGTCCCACAGGGTCTGTAGACAATGAGCAGTTCTTC.

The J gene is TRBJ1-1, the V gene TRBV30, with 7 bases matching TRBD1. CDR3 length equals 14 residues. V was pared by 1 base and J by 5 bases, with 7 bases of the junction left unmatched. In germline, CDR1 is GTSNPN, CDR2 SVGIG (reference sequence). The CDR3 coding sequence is TGTGCCTGGAGTGAGAGGCAGGGGGTTACTGAAGCTTTCTTT. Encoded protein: CAWSERQGVTEAFF.